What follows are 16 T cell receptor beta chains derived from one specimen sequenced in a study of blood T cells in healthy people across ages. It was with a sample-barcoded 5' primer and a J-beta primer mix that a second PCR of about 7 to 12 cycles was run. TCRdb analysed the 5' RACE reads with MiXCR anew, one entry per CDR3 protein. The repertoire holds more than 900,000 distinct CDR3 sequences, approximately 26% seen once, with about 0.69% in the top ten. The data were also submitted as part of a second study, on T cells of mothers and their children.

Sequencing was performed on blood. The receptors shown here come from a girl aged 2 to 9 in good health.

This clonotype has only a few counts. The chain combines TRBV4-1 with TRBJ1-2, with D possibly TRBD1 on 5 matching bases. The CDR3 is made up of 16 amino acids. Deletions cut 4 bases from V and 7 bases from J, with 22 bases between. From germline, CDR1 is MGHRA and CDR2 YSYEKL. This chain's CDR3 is CASSPSWQGAMGGYTF. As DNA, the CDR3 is TGCGCCAGCAGCCCATCATGGCAAGGGGCTATGGGTGGCTACACCTTC.

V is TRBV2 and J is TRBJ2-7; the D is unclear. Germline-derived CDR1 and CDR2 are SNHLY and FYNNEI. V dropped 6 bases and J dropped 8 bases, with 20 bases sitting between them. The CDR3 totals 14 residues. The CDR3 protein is CASSETTSLGKQYF. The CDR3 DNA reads TGTGCCAGCAGCGAAACGACAAGCCTCGGCAAGCAGTACTTC.

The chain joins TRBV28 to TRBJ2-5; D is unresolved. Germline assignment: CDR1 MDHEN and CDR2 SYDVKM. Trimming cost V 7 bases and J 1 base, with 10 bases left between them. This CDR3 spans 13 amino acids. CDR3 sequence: CASITPPQETQYF. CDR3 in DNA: TGTGCCAGCATAACCCCGCCCCAAGAGACCCAGTACTTC. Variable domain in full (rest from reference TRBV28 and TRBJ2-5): DVKVTQSSRYLVKRTGEKVFLECVQDMDHENMFWYRQDPGLGLRLIYFSYDVKMKEKGDIPEGYSVSREKKERFSLILESASTNQTSMYLCASITPPQETQYFGPGTRLLVL.

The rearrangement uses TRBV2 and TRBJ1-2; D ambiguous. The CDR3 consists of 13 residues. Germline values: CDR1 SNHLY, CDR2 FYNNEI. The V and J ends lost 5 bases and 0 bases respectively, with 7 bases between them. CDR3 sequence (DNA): TGTGCCAGCAGTCGAATAGCTAACTATGGCTACACCTTC. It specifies CASSRIANYGYTF.

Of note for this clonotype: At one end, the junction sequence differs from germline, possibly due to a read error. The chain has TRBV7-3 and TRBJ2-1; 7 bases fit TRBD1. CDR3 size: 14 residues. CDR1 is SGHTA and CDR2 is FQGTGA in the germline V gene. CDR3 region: CSSSPGGGYNEQFF. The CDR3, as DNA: TGTTCCAGCAGCCCAGGGGGTGGCTACAATGAGCAGTTCTTC.

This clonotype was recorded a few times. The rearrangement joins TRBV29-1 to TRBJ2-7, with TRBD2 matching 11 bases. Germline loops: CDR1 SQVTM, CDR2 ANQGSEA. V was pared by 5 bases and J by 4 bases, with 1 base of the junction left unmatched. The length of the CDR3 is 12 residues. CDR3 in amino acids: CSVWTSGYEQYF. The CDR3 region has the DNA TGCAGCGTTTGGACTAGCGGGTACGAGCAGTACTTC.

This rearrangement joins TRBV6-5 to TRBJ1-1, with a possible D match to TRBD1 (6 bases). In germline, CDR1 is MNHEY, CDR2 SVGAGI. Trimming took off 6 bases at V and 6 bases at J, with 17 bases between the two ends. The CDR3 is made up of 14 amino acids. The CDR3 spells CASSWGGGLSEAFF. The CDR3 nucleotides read TGTGCCAGCAGCTGGGGCGGGGGGCTCTCTGAAGCTTTCTTT.

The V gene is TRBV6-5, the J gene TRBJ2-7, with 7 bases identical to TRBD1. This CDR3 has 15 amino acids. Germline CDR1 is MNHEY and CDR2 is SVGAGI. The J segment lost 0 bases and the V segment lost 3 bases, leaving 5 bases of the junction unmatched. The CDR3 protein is CASSYDRVFSYEQYF. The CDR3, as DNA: TGTGCCAGCAGTTATGACAGGGTTTTCTCCTACGAGCAGTACTTC.

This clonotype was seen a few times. CDR3 protein: CASSQLGGLETQYF. The CDR3 DNA follows: TGCGCCAGCAGCCAACTGGGAGGGTTGGAGACCCAGTACTTC. The J gene is TRBJ2-5, the V gene TRBV4-1, with 7 bases aligning to TRBD2. CDR1 is MGHRA, CDR2 YSYEKL, per germline. Germline trimming cut 2 bases from V and 5 bases from J; bases unmatched to any gene: 5. The CDR3 is made up of 14 amino acids.

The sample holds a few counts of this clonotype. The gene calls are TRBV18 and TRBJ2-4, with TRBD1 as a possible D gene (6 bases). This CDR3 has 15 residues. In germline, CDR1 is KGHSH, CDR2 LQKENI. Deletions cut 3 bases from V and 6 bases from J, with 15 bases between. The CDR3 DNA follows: TGTGCCAGCTCACCCGCCCATGGACAGTTAAACATTCAGTACTTC. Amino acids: CASSPAHGQLNIQYF.

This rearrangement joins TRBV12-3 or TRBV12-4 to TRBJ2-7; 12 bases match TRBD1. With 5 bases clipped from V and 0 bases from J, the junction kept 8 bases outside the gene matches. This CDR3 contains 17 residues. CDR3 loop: CASSPGQGASSSYEQYF. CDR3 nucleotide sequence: TGTGCCAGCAGTCCGGGACAGGGGGCTTCGAGCTCCTACGAGCAGTACTTC.

CDR3 DNA sequence: TGCAGCGTTGTACGGCAGTTCCAAGAGACCCAGTACTTC. It is translated as CSVVRQFQETQYF. J is TRBJ2-5 and V is TRBV29-1; D is unresolved. V lost 4 bases to trimming and J lost 1 base, with 10 bases between them. CDR1 and CDR2 from the germline V gene are SQVTM and ANQGSEA. This CDR3 has 13 residues.

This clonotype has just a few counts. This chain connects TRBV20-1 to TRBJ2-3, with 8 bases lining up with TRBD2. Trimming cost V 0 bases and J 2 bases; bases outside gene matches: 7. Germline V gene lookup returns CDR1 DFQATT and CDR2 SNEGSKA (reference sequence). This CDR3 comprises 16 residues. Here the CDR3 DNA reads TGCAGTGCTAGAGATAAGGCGGGGGGCCTCACAGATACGCAGTATTTT. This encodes CSARDKAGGLTDTQYF.

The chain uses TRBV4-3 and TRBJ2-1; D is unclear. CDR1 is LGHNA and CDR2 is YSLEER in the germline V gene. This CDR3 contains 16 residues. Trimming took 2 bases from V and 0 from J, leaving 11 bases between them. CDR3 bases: TGCGCCAGCAGCCAAAAATGGCGGCTCTCCTACAATGAGCAGTTCTTC. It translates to CASSQKWRLSYNEQFF.

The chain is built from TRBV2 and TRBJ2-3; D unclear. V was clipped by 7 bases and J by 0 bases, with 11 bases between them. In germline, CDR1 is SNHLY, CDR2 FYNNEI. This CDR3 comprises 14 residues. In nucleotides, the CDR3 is TGTGCCAGCATTTCTGTCGGCAGCACAGATACGCAGTATTTT. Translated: CASISVGSTDTQYF. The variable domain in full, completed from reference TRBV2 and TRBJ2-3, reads EPEVTQTPSHQVTQMGQEVILRCVPISNHLYFYWYRQILGQKVEFLVSFYNNEISEKSEIFDDQFSVERPDGSNFTLKIRSTKLEDSAMYFCASISVGSTDTQYFGPGTRLTVL.

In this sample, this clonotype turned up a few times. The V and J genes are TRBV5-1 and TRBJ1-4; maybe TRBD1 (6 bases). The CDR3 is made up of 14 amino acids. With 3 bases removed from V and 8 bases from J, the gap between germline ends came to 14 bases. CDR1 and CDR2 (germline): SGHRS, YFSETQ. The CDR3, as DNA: TGCGCCAGCAGCTCCCTACAGGGAGGGGAAAAACTGTTTTTT. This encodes CASSSLQGGEKLFF.